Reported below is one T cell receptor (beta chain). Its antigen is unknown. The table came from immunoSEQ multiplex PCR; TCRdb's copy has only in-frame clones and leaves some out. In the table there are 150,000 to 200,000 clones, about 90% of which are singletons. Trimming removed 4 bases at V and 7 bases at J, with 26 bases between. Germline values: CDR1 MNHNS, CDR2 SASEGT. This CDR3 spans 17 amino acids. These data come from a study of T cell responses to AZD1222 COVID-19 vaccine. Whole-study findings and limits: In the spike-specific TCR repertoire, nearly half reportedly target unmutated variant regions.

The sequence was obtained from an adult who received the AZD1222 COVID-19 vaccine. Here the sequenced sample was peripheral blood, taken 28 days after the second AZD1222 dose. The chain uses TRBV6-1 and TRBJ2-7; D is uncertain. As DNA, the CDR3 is TGTGCCAGCAGTGCCATAGCAGGAGCAGGCGCCCCTGGGGAGCAGTACTTC. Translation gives CASSAIAGAGAPGEQYF.